Following are 32 T cell receptor beta chains from one sample sequenced in a study of cytomegalovirus exposure and HLA in healthy donors. The PCR contained 60 Vbeta and 13 Jbeta primers. Assay: immunoSEQ multiplex PCR; the TCRdb copy retains only in-frame clones and omits some. The sample shows fewer than 200,000 clones, around four fifths of them seen only once. The specimen was PBMCs. The receptors derive from a man aged 35-49 years in good health and CMV-seropositive.

This chain uses TRBV7-9 with TRBJ1-2; tentative D call: TRBD1 (5 bases). The germline V and J ends were trimmed by 0 bases and 8 bases, with 16 bases remaining between them. This CDR3 spans 15 amino acids. Per the germline V gene, CDR1 is SEHNR and CDR2 is FQNEAQ (reference sequence). The CDR3 region is CASSLAATENPGYTF. The CDR3 DNA reads TGTGCCAGCAGCTTAGCGGCGACAGAGAACCCCGGCTACACCTTC. Full variable domain (missing parts from reference TRBV7-9 and TRBJ1-2): DTGVSQNPRHKITKRGQNVTFRCDPISEHNRLYWYRQTLGQGPEFLTYFQNEAQLEKSRLLSDRFSAERPKGSFSTLEIQRTEQGDSAMYLCASSLAATENPGYTFGSGTRLTVV.

V gene TRBV11-2 combines with J gene TRBJ2-3; 7 positions match TRBD2. The CDR3 spans 15 residues. Per germline, CDR1 SGHAT and CDR2 FQNNGV. With 2 bases clipped from V and 1 base from J, the junction kept 3 bases outside the gene matches. This CDR3 reads CASSLLAARTDTQYF. CDR3 coding DNA: TGTGCCAGCAGCTTACTAGCGGCTCGCACAGATACGCAGTATTTT. The whole variable domain, filled in from reference TRBV11-2 and TRBJ2-3, reads EAGVAQSPRYKIIEKRQSVAFWCNPISGHATLYWYQQILGQGPKLLIQFQNNGVVDDSQLPKDRFSAERLKGVDSTLKIQPAKLEDSAVYLCASSLLAARTDTQYFGPGTRLTVL.

This chain connects TRBV5-1 to TRBJ2-6, with 12 bases lining up with TRBD1. The CDR3 has 17 amino acids. After removal of 4 bases from V and 2 bases from J, the junction contained 4 bases not matched to a gene. Germline CDR1 reads SGHRS; CDR2 reads YFSETQ. The CDR3 region is CASSIGTGGAGANVLTF. The CDR3 DNA follows: TGCGCCAGCAGCATAGGGACAGGGGGCGCTGGGGCCAACGTCCTGACTTTC.

The gene calls are TRBV10-3 and TRBJ1-2; D possibly corresponds to TRBD1 (5 bases). Germline V gives CDR1 ENHRY, CDR2 SYGVKD. CDR3 size: 15 residues. V was shortened by 6 bases and J by 0 bases, with 14 bases between the two germline ends. The CDR3 region has the DNA TGTGCCATCAGGGCCCAGGGATTGTCTAACTATGGCTACACCTTC. This translates into CAIRAQGLSNYGYTF.

J is TRBJ2-2 and V is TRBV15, with 11 bases that match TRBD2. The CDR3 runs 17 residues. The J segment lost 5 bases and the V segment lost 1 base, leaving 6 bases of the junction unmatched. Germline CDR1 reads LNHNV; CDR2 reads YYDKDF (reference sequence). In DNA, the CDR3 is TGTGCCACCAGCAGAGTTAGCGGGAGGGCGATTACCGGGGAGCTGTTTTTT. This encodes CATSRVSGRAITGELFF.

CDR3 nucleotide sequence: TGTGCCAGCAGCCCAGGACTAGCGGGAGGGCCATACAATGAGCAGTTCTTC. Its translation is CASSPGLAGGPYNEQFF. This sequence joins TRBV11-2 and TRBJ2-1; 15 bases match TRBD2. The J segment lost 4 bases and the V segment lost 5 bases, leaving 6 bases of the junction unmatched. Germline values: CDR1 SGHAT, CDR2 FQNNGV. The CDR3 contains 17 residues.

The rearrangement links TRBV28 to TRBJ1-1, with a weak D call TRBD1 (5 bases). Trimming left V 7 bases short and J 10 bases short, with 13 bases between. The CDR3 totals 11 residues. Germline V gene lookup returns CDR1 MDHEN and CDR2 SYDVKM. CDR3: CASTHPGGAFF. Written as DNA, the CDR3 is TGTGCCAGCACCCACCCGGGGGGAGCTTTCTTT.

This sequence joins TRBV7-8 and TRBJ1-5, with D unresolved. The V gene lost 2 bases and the J gene lost 0 bases, with 17 bases spanning the gap. This CDR3 is built from 18 residues. The germline CDR1 and CDR2 sequences are SGHVS and FQNEAQ. CDR3 in DNA: TGTGCCAGCAGCTTAACGGGCTCCCGGGATTATAGCAATCAGCCCCAGCATTTT. Translated: CASSLTGSRDYSNQPQHF.

The DNA of the CDR3 is TGTGCCTCCCTTCCCGGGACTGTAGCCTACGAGCAGTACTTC. It is translated as CASLPGTVAYEQYF. V gene TRBV6-1 combines with J gene TRBJ2-7; D may be TRBD2 (6 bases). The V gene's germline CDR1 is MNHNS and CDR2 SASEGT. The CDR3 runs 14 residues. V lost 11 bases, J lost 2 bases, and 19 bases lay in between.

The rearrangement joins TRBV2 to TRBJ1-5; 7 nucleotides match TRBD1. Germline V gene lookup returns CDR1 SNHLY and CDR2 FYNNEI. Losses at the gene ends were 2 bases for V and 6 bases for J; bases not matched to a gene: 4. The CDR3 covers 14 residues. The CDR3 region has the DNA TGTGCCAGCAGTGAACAGGGGGGAACTCAGCCCCAGCATTTT. Amino acids: CASSEQGGTQPQHF.

This clone appeared a few times. J is TRBJ2-4 and V is TRBV5-4; TRBD1 aligns across 7 bases. V was clipped by 3 bases and J by 0 bases; unmatched bases: 6. The CDR3 covers 16 residues. Germline CDR1 SGHNT, CDR2 YYREEE (reference sequence). The CDR3 here is CASSSGQTLAKNIQYF. DNA of the CDR3: TGTGCCAGCAGCTCGGGACAGACTTTAGCCAAAAACATTCAGTACTTC. The entire variable domain, with the rest obtained from reference TRBV5-4 and TRBJ2-4, is as follows: ETGVTQSPTHLIKTRGQQVTLRCSSQSGHNTVSWYQQALGQGPQFIFQYYREEENGRGNFPPRFSGLQFPNYSSELNVNALELDDSALYLCASSSGQTLAKNIQYFGAGTRLSVL.

V gene TRBV19 combines with J gene TRBJ1-3; D unresolved. This CDR3 contains 16 residues. The germline V and J ends were trimmed by 5 bases and 2 bases, with 16 bases remaining between them. Germline assignment: CDR1 LNHDA and CDR2 SQIVND (reference sequence). The chain's CDR3 is CASSPGSFLAGNTIYF. The CDR3, as DNA: TGTGCCAGTAGTCCCGGTAGTTTTTTAGCTGGAAACACCATATATTTT. Full variable domain (rest looked up from reference TRBV19 and TRBJ1-3): DGGITQSPKYLFRKEGQNVTLSCEQNLNHDAMYWYRQDPGQGLRLIYYSQIVNDFQKGDIAEGYSVSREKKESFPLTVTSAQKNPTAFYLCASSPGSFLAGNTIYFGEGSWLTVV.

This clone was seen more than once but under ten times. The CDR3 nucleotides read TGCGCCAGCAGCTCGACAGGGGCCTCGGATGAAAAACTGTTTTTT. Protein: CASSSTGASDEKLFF. The chain employs TRBV5-1 and TRBJ1-4; 8 bases line up with TRBD1. Trimming removed 3 bases from V and 6 bases from J; junction bases left unmatched: 7. Germline V gives CDR1 SGHRS, CDR2 YFSETQ. CDR3 length: 15 residues.

This chain connects TRBV7-9 to TRBJ1-1, with a weak D call TRBD1 (6 bases). This CDR3 has 14 amino acids. V lost 4 bases to trimming and J lost 4 bases, with 13 bases between them. CDR1 is SEHNR, CDR2 FQNEAQ, per germline (reference sequence). This CDR3 is CASSSYRAGTEAFF. CDR3 coding DNA: TGTGCCAGCAGCTCATACAGGGCGGGCACTGAAGCTTTCTTT.

This clone appeared a few times. This chain's CDR3 is CASSPARGNTGELFF. CDR3 DNA sequence: TGTGCCAGCAGCCCTGCTCGGGGGAACACCGGGGAGCTGTTTTTT. The chain carries TRBV7-2 and TRBJ2-2, with TRBD2 as a possible D gene (5 bases). The CDR3 contains 15 residues. V was shortened by 5 bases and J by 1 base, with 11 bases between the two germline ends. Germline V gene sequence: CDR1 SGHTA, CDR2 FQGNSA. The full variable domain, its missing parts supplied by reference TRBV7-2 and TRBJ2-2, is GAGVSQSPSNKVTEKGKDVELRCDPISGHTALYWYRQSLGQGLEFLIYFQGNSAPDKSGLPSDRFSAERTGGSVSTLTIQRTQQEDSAVYLCASSPARGNTGELFFGEGSRLTVL.

The chain carries TRBV7-2 and TRBJ2-2; weak D call: TRBD2 (6 bases). Deletions cut 5 bases from V and 1 base from J, with 11 bases between. Germline V lookup: CDR1 SGHTA, CDR2 FQGNSA. The CDR3 is made up of 15 amino acids. CDR3 sequence: CASSPLRGNTGELFF. CDR3 nucleotide sequence: TGTGCCAGCAGCCCCTTGCGGGGGAACACCGGGGAGCTGTTTTTT.

This clone is a singleton in its sample. V gene TRBV7-2 combines with J gene TRBJ1-3; 9 nucleotides align to TRBD1. V shed 5 bases, J shed 4 bases, and the junction held 6 bases outside the gene matches. The germline CDR1 and CDR2 sequences are SGHTA and FQGNSA. The CDR3 loop spans 15 amino acids. CDR3 coding DNA: TGTGCCAGCAGCATTACAGGGGGCGCGGGAAACACCATATATTTT. Protein: CASSITGGAGNTIYF.

J is TRBJ1-5 and V is TRBV6-4; 8 positions match TRBD1. Germline V gene sequence: CDR1 MRHNA, CDR2 SNTAGT. With V trimmed by 9 bases and J by 3 bases, 10 bases remained unmatched. The CDR3 extends over 15 amino acids. The CDR3 DNA is TGTGCCAGATACCGGGACAGGAGACACAATCAGCCCCAGCATTTT. It encodes CARYRDRRHNQPQHF.

The rearrangement links TRBV27 to TRBJ2-7; a possible D gene is TRBD2 (5 bases). The CDR3 is 14 amino acids. Between the trimmed V and J ends, which lost 0 bases and 7 bases, there was a span of 13 bases. Germline CDR1 and CDR2: MNHEY and SMNVEV (reference sequence). CDR3 protein: CASSLSFGVGEQYF. For the CDR3, the DNA is TGTGCCAGCAGTTTATCGTTCGGGGTCGGGGAGCAGTACTTC.

This chain links TRBV5-6 with TRBJ2-5; 7 nucleotides align to TRBD2. This CDR3 spans 15 amino acids. The germline CDR1 and CDR2 sequences are SGHDT and YYEEEE. Unmatched junction bases numbered 7, after V lost 0 bases and J lost 5 bases. The DNA for the CDR3 is TGTGCCAGCAGCTTGGTGGCGGGGGTTATGGAGACCCAGTACTTC. The encoded protein is CASSLVAGVMETQYF.

The chain has TRBV7-9 and TRBJ2-5, with TRBD1 matching over 7 bases. TRBJ2-7 explains the end of the DNA better; the J call may be wrong. This CDR3 is built from 13 residues. Looked up from germline, CDR1 is SEHNR and CDR2 is FQNEAQ (reference sequence). The CDR3 DNA reads TGTGCCAGCAGCCCGGGACAGCCCTACGAGCAGTACTTC. It yields the protein CASSPGQPYEQYF.

The J gene is TRBJ2-1, the V gene TRBV5-4, with 13 bases aligning to TRBD2. V shed 2 bases and J 5 bases; nucleotides not matched to a gene: 1. This CDR3 is 15 amino acids long. Germline CDR1 reads SGHNT; CDR2 reads YYREEE (reference sequence). CDR3 loop: CASSFGLAGDNEQFF. The CDR3 nucleotides are TGTGCCAGCAGCTTTGGACTAGCGGGAGACAATGAGCAGTTCTTC.

This clone is a singleton in its sample. The V call is TRBV18, the J call TRBJ2-1, with a possible D match to TRBD2 (6 bases). The V gene's germline CDR1 is KGHSH and CDR2 LQKENI. The CDR3 length is 15 residues. Trimming removed 2 bases from V and 7 bases from J, with 15 bases in between. In nucleotides, the CDR3 is TGTGCCAGCTCACCATCGGGAGTAAGCGAGAATGAGCAGTTCTTC. This translates into CASSPSGVSENEQFF.

The table lists this clone with a few counts. J is TRBJ2-2 and V is TRBV7-3; 10 bases are shared with TRBD2. The CDR3 is made up of 18 amino acids. V shed 5 bases and J 4 bases; nucleotides not matched to a gene: 13. Germline lookup yields CDR1 SGHTA and CDR2 FQGTGA. CDR3 loop: CASSHSAGGIGGTGELFF. DNA of the CDR3: TGTGCCAGCAGCCACTCAGCGGGAGGGATCGGGGGCACCGGGGAGCTGTTTTTT.

This clone has only one observation. The chain carries TRBV28 and TRBJ1-2; a possible D gene is TRBD1 (6 bases). The CDR3 is made up of 14 amino acids. Looked up from germline, CDR1 is MDHEN and CDR2 is SYDVKM. V dropped 6 bases and J dropped 5 bases, with 16 bases sitting between them. The chain's CDR3 is CASRSTGRNYGYTF. The CDR3 DNA reads as TGTGCCAGCAGATCGACAGGAAGAAATTATGGCTACACCTTC.

This CDR3 is CASSRIDRATNEKLFF. The CDR3 nucleotides read TGTGCCAGTAGTAGAATCGACAGAGCAACTAATGAAAAACTGTTTTTT. This chain links TRBV19 with TRBJ1-4, with D possibly TRBD1 on 5 matching bases. CDR1 and CDR2 (germline): LNHDA, SQIVND (reference sequence). V lost 4 bases and J 0 bases, leaving 12 bases between the germline ends. This CDR3 spans 16 amino acids. The variable domain in full, with the rest retrieved from reference TRBV19 and TRBJ1-4, is DGGITQSPKYLFRKEGQNVTLSCEQNLNHDAMYWYRQDPGQGLRLIYYSQIVNDFQKGDIAEGYSVSREKKESFPLTVTSAQKNPTAFYLCASSRIDRATNEKLFFGSGTQLSVL.

The V gene is TRBV15, the J gene TRBJ1-6; D is unresolved. Between the trimmed V and J ends, which lost 5 bases and 3 bases, there was a span of 11 bases. Germline V gives CDR1 LNHNV, CDR2 YYDKDF (reference sequence). The CDR3 consists of 15 residues. The CDR3 nucleotides are TGTGCCACCAGCCCTGCACGGGACTATAATTCACCCCTCCACTTT. It codes for CATSPARDYNSPLHF. Based on the CDR3 plus reference TRBV15 and TRBJ1-6, the full variable domain is DAMVIQNPRYQVTQFGKPVTLSCSQTLNHNVMYWYQQKSSQAPKLLFHYYDKDFNNEADTPDNFQSRRPNTSFCFLDIRSPGLGDTAMYLCATSPARDYNSPLHFGNGTRLTVT.

V usage is TRBV29-1 and J usage is TRBJ2-1; 8 positions match TRBD2. Germline V lookup: CDR1 SQVTM, CDR2 ANQGSEA. Trimming took 6 bases from V and 0 from J; bases not matched to a gene: 16. This CDR3 has 18 amino acids. DNA of the CDR3: TGCAGCGTCCAGGGGCTAGCGGGTGCGCGAAGCTCCTACAATGAGCAGTTCTTC. Amino acid sequence: CSVQGLAGARSSYNEQFF.

In DNA form, the CDR3 reads TGTGCCAGCAGCGAGGGGACAGGAAGTTATGGCTACACCTTC. Protein sequence: CASSEGTGSYGYTF. The chain carries TRBV7-9 and TRBJ1-2; 8 positions match TRBD1. Unmatched junction bases numbered 7, after V lost 5 bases and J lost 5 bases. Germline V gene lookup returns CDR1 SEHNR and CDR2 FQNEAQ (reference sequence). The CDR3 loop spans 14 amino acids.

The chain is built from TRBV10-3 and TRBJ2-1; TRBD1 matches at 9 bases. Germline-derived CDR1 and CDR2 are ENHRY and SYGVKD. CDR3 size: 17 residues. V lost 6 bases, J lost 0 bases, and 9 bases stayed unmatched. The CDR3 coding sequence is TGTGCCATCAGAGTCGACAGGGGGATTTCCTCCTACAATGAGCAGTTCTTC. Translation: CAIRVDRGISSYNEQFF.

This clone has more than one count but fewer than ten. The chain recombines TRBV6-5 with TRBJ1-1, with D possibly being TRBD1 (6 bases). Germline CDR1 MNHEY, CDR2 SVGAGI. The length of the CDR3 is 13 residues. Trimming left V 4 bases short and J 8 bases short, with 14 bases between. The CDR3 bases are TGTGCCAGCAGTTCCGCCGGGGGGGCGGAAGCTTTCTTT. Translating gives CASSSAGGAEAFF.

The V gene is TRBV5-3, the J gene TRBJ2-6; a possible D gene is TRBD2 (5 bases). TRBV5-3 is labeled an ORF, and its function is uncertain. The CDR3 sequence is 18 residues long. V was shortened by 0 bases and J by 0 bases, with 13 bases between the two germline ends. CDR3 nucleotides: TGTGCCAGAAGCTTGGAAGGAGGACCGGGCTCTGGGGCCAACGTCCTGACTTTC. Protein: CARSLEGGPGSGANVLTF.